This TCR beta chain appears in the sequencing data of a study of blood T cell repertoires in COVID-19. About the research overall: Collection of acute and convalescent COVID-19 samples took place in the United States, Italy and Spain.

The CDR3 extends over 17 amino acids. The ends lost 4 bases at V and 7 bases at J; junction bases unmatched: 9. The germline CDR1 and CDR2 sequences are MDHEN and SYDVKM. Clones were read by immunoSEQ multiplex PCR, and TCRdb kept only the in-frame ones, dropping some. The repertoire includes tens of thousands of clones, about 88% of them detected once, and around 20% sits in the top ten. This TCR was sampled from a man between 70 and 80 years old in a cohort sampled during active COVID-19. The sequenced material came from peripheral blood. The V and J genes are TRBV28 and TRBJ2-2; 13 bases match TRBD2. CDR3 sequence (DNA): TGTGCCAGCAGTTCCGGACTAGCGGGGGCCAGGAGCGGGGAGCTGTTTTTT. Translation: CASSSGLAGARSGELFF.